This T cell receptor (beta chain) was captured by sequencing in a study of CD8 T cells in Susac syndrome (dated 2019 in TCRdb). Regarding the research as a whole: Repertoire sequencing was used to test whether CD8+ T cell activation and differentiation in Susac syndrome was antigen driven. The clonality of the CD8+ T cell repertoire was compared across approximately 11 healthy donors, about 14 Susac syndrome patients and under 18 multiple sclerosis patients. Study-level results and caveats: The number of individuals in the TCR sequencing and HLA analysis was acknowledged as relatively small.

RNA was extracted using the RNeasy kit, and roughly 0.5 to 1 ug of the RNA was reverse transcribed with random hexamers. TCR beta CDR3 regions were amplified with the immunoSEQ multiplex PCR assay covering 54 Vbeta and 13 Jbeta segments. Bias from PCR amplification was corrected by using a synthetic template baseline for primer optimization and for computational correction. Turning to the authors' computational methods: Reads were annotated to V, D and J genes according to IMGT and were analyzed with immunoSEQ Analyzer, with only productive sequences retained. Clonality was calculated as one minus the Shannon entropy normalized by log2 of the number of productive unique sequences. Public and private clones were assessed among the 100 most prevalent clones of each patient and control. Clones were defined as Susac-specific when absent from the healthy and MS cohorts, from roughly 1,100 published viral clones and from other ImmuneACCESS disease sequences. The public sequencing data were trimmed at Q25 with fastp and processed into clonotypes with MiXCR by TCRdb, which kept only in-frame beta chains. Entries are consolidated by CDR3 protein sequence, retaining the most common genes and DNA. TCRdb, not the authors, supplied the V and J calls. This sample comprises about 400,000 distinct CDR3 sequences, around 83% of them detected only once. About 0.1% of the sample is taken by the ten largest.

Peripheral blood CD8+ and CD4+ T cells from healthy donors, Susac syndrome patients and multiple sclerosis patients were profiled using high-throughput TCR beta sequencing. The multiple sclerosis controls were treatment-naive patients whose relapsing-remitting disease, either stable or active, fulfilled the revised McDonald criteria. CD8+ TEMRA cells were enriched by FACS, while bulk CD8+ and CD4+ T cells were purified by magnetic negative isolation. Blood was collected in EDTA tubes and processed within 24 hours, with PBMCs isolated through density gradient centrifugation. PBMCs intended for TCR sequencing were cryopreserved in liquid nitrogen and were subsequently thawed in a 37 degrees C water bath. Purity of sorted or isolated CD4+, CD8+ and CD8+ TEMRA cells was at least 90%. About this clonotype itself: What antigen it recognizes has not been identified. There are no base qualities to consult, and no much larger clone falls within one base.

The origin of this receptor is a human donor with multiple sclerosis. Sequencing was carried out using CD8+ T cells from PBMCs.

The DNA sequence is given as TGTGCCAGCAGTGAAACAGCGTCAGGAGATACGCAGTATTTT. Translated, it reads CASSETASGDTQYF. The V gene is TRBV25-1 and the J gene is TRBJ2-3, with no confidently assigned D gene. The cysteine opens and the phenylalanine closes a CDR3 of 14 amino acids. Here the CDR3 DNA is all that survives: 42 bases in frame from base 1. Based on the germline V gene, the CDR1 and CDR2 sequences are MGHDK and SYGVNS. The V end loses 2 bases and the J end loses 5 bases, and a stretch of 11 bases separates them.